This entry lists 4 T cell receptor beta chains sequenced from one sample in a study of post-analysis software for immune sequencing data. General study findings and limits: In patients, about 5 TRBV segments were more frequent than in controls, with TRBV5-6, TRBV5-1 and TRBV20-1 among them.

Researchers reported that TCR beta cDNA libraries carried unique molecular identifiers. TCRdb passed the PCR reads through MiXCR, listing each CDR3 protein once. The repertoire holds around 700,000 distinct CDR3 sequences, with roughly three fifths as singletons. For these receptors, no antigen is known. The sample consisted of blood. These receptors originate from a girl aged 2-10 years with multiple sclerosis.

The chain employs TRBV6-6 and TRBJ1-5, with TRBD1 as a possible D gene (5 bases). The CDR3 runs to 14 residues. Germline CDR1 MNHNY, CDR2 SVGAGI (reference sequence). The V gene lost 4 bases and the J gene lost 6 bases, with 13 bases spanning the gap. CDR3 sequence reads: CASSSSPGSQPQHF. The DNA of the CDR3 is TGTGCCAGCAGTTCGTCCCCAGGGAGTCAGCCCCAGCATTTT.

About this clonotype: A read error may produce the germline difference seen at one junction end. V and J are TRBV5-1 and TRBJ2-1; 8 bases align to TRBD1. Germline V gene lookup returns CDR1 SGHRS and CDR2 YFSETQ. There are 14 residues in the CDR3. CDR3 in DNA: TGCACCAGCAGCTCGTTCCTACAGGGGGTTGAGCAGTTCTTC. Its translation is CTSSSFLQGVEQFF.

The J gene is TRBJ1-2, the V gene TRBV14, with D possibly matching TRBD1 (5 bases). V shed 0 bases and J shed 5 bases, with 16 bases lying between them. Germline V gives CDR1 SGHDN, CDR2 FVKESK. The CDR3 consists of 16 residues. The CDR3 region is CASSQDTRESRYGYTF. As DNA, the CDR3 is TGTGCCAGCAGCCAAGACACCAGGGAAAGTAGATATGGCTACACCTTC.

Here the CDR3 reads CSARAPRGGEGTEAFF. CDR3 DNA sequence: TGCAGTGCTAGAGCGCCTCGAGGGGGCGAGGGCACTGAAGCTTTCTTT. The chain combines TRBV20-1 with TRBJ1-1; TRBD1 aligns across 7 bases. J lost 4 bases, V lost 1 base, and 12 bases had no gene match. This CDR3 is 16 amino acids long. CDR1 and CDR2 from the germline V gene are DFQATT and SNEGSKA (reference sequence).